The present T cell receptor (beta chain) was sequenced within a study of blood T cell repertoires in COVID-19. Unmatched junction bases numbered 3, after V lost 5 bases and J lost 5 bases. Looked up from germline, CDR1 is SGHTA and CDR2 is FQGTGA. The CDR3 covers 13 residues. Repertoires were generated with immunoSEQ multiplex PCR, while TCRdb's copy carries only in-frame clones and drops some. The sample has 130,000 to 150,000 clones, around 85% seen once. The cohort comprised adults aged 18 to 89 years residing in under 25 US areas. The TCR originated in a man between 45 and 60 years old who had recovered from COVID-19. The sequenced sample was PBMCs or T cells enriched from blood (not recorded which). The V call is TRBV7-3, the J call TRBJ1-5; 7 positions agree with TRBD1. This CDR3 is CASSPGQHQPQHF. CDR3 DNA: TGTGCCAGCAGCCCGGGACAGCATCAGCCCCAGCATTTT.